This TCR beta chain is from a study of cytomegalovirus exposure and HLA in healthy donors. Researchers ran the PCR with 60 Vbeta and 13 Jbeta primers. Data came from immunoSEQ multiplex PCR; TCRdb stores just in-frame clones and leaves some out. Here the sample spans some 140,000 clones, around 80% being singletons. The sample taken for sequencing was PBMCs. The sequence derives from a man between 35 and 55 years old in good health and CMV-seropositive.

CDR3 region: CASSPGTGGYNEQFF. As DNA, the CDR3 is TGTGCCAGCAGCCCCGGGACAGGGGGCTACAATGAGCAGTTCTTC. V gene TRBV4-2 combines with J gene TRBJ2-1, with 11 bases fitting TRBD1. Germline V gene lookup returns CDR1 LGHNA and CDR2 YNFKEQ. The CDR3 is made up of 15 amino acids. The junction had 2 bases not matched to a gene; V was cut back by 4 bases and J by 3 bases.